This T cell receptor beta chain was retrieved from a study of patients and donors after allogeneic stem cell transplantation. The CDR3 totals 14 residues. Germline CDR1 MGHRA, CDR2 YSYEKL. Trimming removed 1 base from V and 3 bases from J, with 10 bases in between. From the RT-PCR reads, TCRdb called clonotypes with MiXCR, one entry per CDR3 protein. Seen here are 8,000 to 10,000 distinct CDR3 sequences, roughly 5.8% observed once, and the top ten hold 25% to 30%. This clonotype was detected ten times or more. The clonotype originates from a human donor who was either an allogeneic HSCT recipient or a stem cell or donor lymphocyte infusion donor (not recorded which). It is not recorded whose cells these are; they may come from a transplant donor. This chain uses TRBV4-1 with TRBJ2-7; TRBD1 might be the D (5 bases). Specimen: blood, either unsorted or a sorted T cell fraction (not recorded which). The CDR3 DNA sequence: TGCGCCAGCAGCCAAGTTCAGGGAATCTACGAGCAGTACTTC. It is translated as CASSQVQGIYEQYF.